This T cell receptor (beta chain) was identified during a study of long-term antiretroviral therapy in people with HIV. Study-level results: Transplant donor controls retained higher diversity, though diversity increased after ART.

Notes on this clone: What it binds is not known.

Per individual, the PBMC samples numbered at least one pre-ART and at least two post-ART. Sequencing used immunoSEQ v3.0 at survey level. Clones were read by immunoSEQ multiplex PCR, and TCRdb kept only the in-frame ones, dropping some. This table holds roughly 18,000 clones, about four fifths found once. The CDR3 length is 14 residues. Germline V lookup: CDR1 SGDLS, CDR2 YYNGEE. V was shortened by 0 bases and J by 4 bases, with 10 bases between the two germline ends. The sequencing here drew on unsorted PBMCs, taken 0.9 years after starting antiretroviral therapy. V is TRBV9 and J is TRBJ1-2; D possibly corresponds to TRBD1 (5 bases). This clonotype was obtained from a man aged 18 to 29 with HIV. CDR3 coding DNA: TGTGCCAGCAGCGTAGGAGGGACCAGCTATGGCTACACCTTC. Its protein product is CASSVGGTSYGYTF.